These 20 T cell receptor beta chains share one sample of origin, sequenced in a study of response to subunit inactivated influenza vaccine. A single record per CDR3 protein comes from TCRdb applying MiXCR to the RT-PCR reads. The sample carries 700,000 to 800,000 distinct CDR3 sequences, under 20% recorded once. The source material was PBMCs from blood, sampled more than 4 days after vaccination. These receptors all stem from a man in his fifties who received an inactivated influenza vaccine.

This clonotype has at least ten counts. The chain employs TRBV11-2 and TRBJ1-2; possibly TRBD1 for D (6 bases). Trimming removed 3 bases at V and 4 bases at J, with 12 bases between. There are 14 residues in the CDR3. Germline assignment: CDR1 SGHAT and CDR2 FQNNGV. This chain's CDR3 is CASSLYRVGYGYTF. The CDR3 DNA reads as TGTGCCAGCAGCTTGTACAGGGTCGGCTATGGCTACACCTTC.

This clonotype turned up a few times. This chain uses TRBV12-3 or TRBV12-4 with TRBJ2-3; D is unclear. V gave up 3 bases and J gave up 1 base, with 14 bases separating them. The CDR3 extends over 16 amino acids. Written as DNA, the CDR3 is TGTGCCAGCAGTTTCTCATTCGCCCCACGCACAGATACGCAGTATTTT. Translation: CASSFSFAPRTDTQYF.

This clonotype was seen ten or more times. CDR3 region: CASSPRTGGYEQYF. Written as DNA, the CDR3 is TGTGCCAGCAGTCCCCGGACAGGAGGCTACGAGCAGTACTTC. The rearrangement joins TRBV12-3 or TRBV12-4 to TRBJ2-7, with TRBD1 matching over 7 bases. With 5 bases clipped from V and 3 bases from J, the junction kept 7 bases outside the gene matches. CDR3 length: 14 amino acids.

This clonotype was counted between two and nine times. V usage is TRBV5-6 and J usage is TRBJ1-1, with TRBD1 identical over 11 bases. The V segment lost 0 bases and the J segment 3 bases; nucleotides outside the gene matches: 4. CDR3 length: 16 residues. The germline V gene has CDR1 SGHDT and CDR2 YYEEEE. The CDR3 loop is CASSLAGQGADTEAFF. CDR3 bases: TGTGCCAGCAGCTTGGCCGGACAGGGGGCCGACACTGAAGCTTTCTTT.

This chain links TRBV7-2 with TRBJ2-5, with no clear D. There are 16 residues in the CDR3. Trimming took off 2 bases at V and 4 bases at J, with 17 bases between the two ends. The germline gives CDR1 SGHTA, CDR2 FQGNSA. The CDR3 loop is CASSLSQVAYAETQYF. Here the CDR3 DNA reads TGTGCCAGCAGCTTATCTCAGGTCGCGTATGCAGAGACCCAGTACTTC.

In its sample, this clonotype was seen a few times. The rearrangement links TRBV4-2 to TRBJ2-2, with TRBD2 matching 10 bases. Germline values: CDR1 LGHNA, CDR2 YNFKEQ. The J segment lost 6 bases and the V segment lost 0 bases, leaving 4 bases of the junction unmatched. CDR3 length: 16 residues. CDR3 nucleotide sequence: TGTGCCAGCAGCCAAGATAGCGGACTAGCGGCCGGGGAGCTGTTTTTT. Its translation: CASSQDSGLAAGELFF.

This clonotype showed up just a few times. V is TRBV4-3 and J is TRBJ2-3; 9 nucleotides match TRBD2. CDR1 is LGHNA and CDR2 is YSLEER in the germline V gene. This CDR3 has 16 residues. Unmatched junction bases numbered 4, after V lost 1 base and J lost 2 bases. The CDR3, as DNA: TGCGCCAGCAGCCAAGTGGGCGGGGGGGCCACAGATACGCAGTATTTT. Translation gives CASSQVGGGATDTQYF.

The chain combines TRBV12-3 or TRBV12-4 with TRBJ1-5; 11 positions agree with TRBD1. This CDR3 comprises 13 residues. J lost 15 bases, V lost 10 bases, and 14 bases had no gene match. CDR3 sequence reads: CATKGTGGLGLHF. CDR3 coding DNA: TGTGCCACCAAGGGGACAGGGGGGTTGGGCCTGCATTTT.

This clonotype was recorded many times. This sequence joins TRBV10-2 and TRBJ2-7; either TRBD1 or TRBD2 may fit D (6 bases each). The germline gives CDR1 WSHSY, CDR2 SAAADI. Deletions cut 0 bases from V and 3 bases from J, with 12 bases between. CDR3 size: 15 residues. CDR3: CASSESGGRGYEQYF. CDR3 sequence (DNA): TGCGCCAGCAGTGAGTCGGGAGGCAGGGGCTACGAGCAGTACTTC.

The J gene is TRBJ1-1, the V gene TRBV5-1, with D perhaps matching TRBD1 (6 bases). V lost 5 bases to trimming and J lost 2 bases, with 13 bases between them. CDR3 length equals 14 residues. Germline-derived CDR1 and CDR2 are SGHRS and YFSETQ. CDR3 protein: CASRLTGRNTEAFF. In DNA form, the CDR3 reads TGCGCCAGCAGGCTAACAGGGCGAAACACTGAAGCTTTCTTT.

Comment on this clonotype: A read error may be the cause here, since a much bigger clone is one base away. The chain employs TRBV10-3 and TRBJ1-5, with no clear D. There are 13 residues in the CDR3. Between the trimmed V and J ends, which lost 1 base and 5 bases, there was a span of 6 bases. Germline CDR1 and CDR2: ENHRY and SYGVKD. CDR3 region: CAISELRDQPQHF. CDR3 DNA sequence: TGTGCCATCAGTGAGTTAAGGGATCAGCCCCAGCATTTT.

In its sample, this clonotype was seen a few times. The chain joins TRBV14 to TRBJ2-3, with TRBD2 matching 10 bases. Trimming cost V 4 bases and J 2 bases; bases outside gene matches: 6. The CDR3 totals 16 residues. The germline CDR1 and CDR2 sequences are SGHDN and FVKESK. CDR3 residues: CASSLYSGGPTDTQYF. The DNA for the CDR3 is TGTGCCAGCAGCCTATATAGCGGGGGGCCCACAGATACGCAGTATTTT.

This clonotype came up once. The J gene is TRBJ2-7, the V gene TRBV6-1, with TRBD2 matching 9 bases. This CDR3 is built from 16 residues. Germline CDR1 and CDR2: MNHNS and SASEGT. V trimming: 6 bases; J trimming: 4 bases; junction bases outside the gene matches: 13. The CDR3 nucleotides read TGTGCCAGCAGCCCCAGCACGGAACTAGCGGGTTACGAGCAGTACTTC. Encoded protein: CASSPSTELAGYEQYF.

This clonotype was counted ten times or more. The chain carries TRBV12-3 or TRBV12-4 and TRBJ1-2; D possibly corresponds to TRBD1 (5 bases). The CDR3 contains 14 residues. V was cut by 3 bases and J by 0 bases, with 8 bases left in between. The CDR3 here is CASSFDSSNYGYTF. CDR3 DNA sequence: TGTGCCAGCAGTTTCGACAGTTCTAACTATGGCTACACCTTC.

Details on this clonotype: One junction end disagrees with the germline gene, perhaps due to a read error. The chain links TRBV5-6 to TRBJ2-7; D call uncertain. Germline lookup yields CDR1 SGHDT and CDR2 YYEEEE. The CDR3 spans 12 residues. DNA for the CDR3: TGTGCCAGCAACTTGAATGGTTACGAGCAGTACTTC. This gives the protein CASNLNGYEQYF.

This clonotype was seen a handful of times. The CDR3 coding sequence is TGTGCCAGCCTTTTACCGAACACCGGGGAGCTGTTTTTT. Its protein product is CASLLPNTGELFF. V is TRBV6-6 and J is TRBJ2-2; D remains unclear. This CDR3 is 13 amino acids long. CDR1 is MNHNY and CDR2 is SVGAGI in the germline V gene (reference sequence). The V and J ends lost 8 bases and 0 bases respectively, with 7 bases between them.

This clonotype has only a few counts. The chain joins TRBV5-6 to TRBJ1-6; no clear D gene. With 0 bases removed from V and 5 bases from J, the gap between germline ends came to 15 bases. In germline, CDR1 is SGHDT, CDR2 YYEEEE. The CDR3 covers 17 residues. Here the CDR3 reads CASSLASRGVHNSPLHF. As DNA, the CDR3 is TGTGCCAGCAGCTTGGCTTCCCGCGGAGTCCATAATTCACCCCTCCACTTT.

J is TRBJ2-1 and V is TRBV28, with 10 bases aligning to TRBD2. The length of the CDR3 is 15 residues. Germline V gene sequence: CDR1 MDHEN, CDR2 SYDVKM. J lost 7 bases, V lost 3 bases, and 6 bases had no gene match. CDR3 loop: CASSFAGLANNEQFF. CDR3 nucleotides: TGTGCCAGCAGTTTTGCGGGACTAGCGAATAATGAGCAGTTCTTC. The variable domain in full, with the rest retrieved from reference TRBV28 and TRBJ2-1, is DVKVTQSSRYLVKRTGEKVFLECVQDMDHENMFWYRQDPGLGLRLIYFSYDVKMKEKGDIPEGYSVSREKKERFSLILESASTNQTSMYLCASSFAGLANNEQFFGPGTRLTVL.

The chain has TRBV30 and TRBJ2-3; D could derive from TRBD1 or TRBD2 (5 bases each). Trimming took 3 bases from V and 0 from J, leaving 7 bases between them. The CDR3 totals 13 residues. Germline CDR1 is GTSNPN and CDR2 is SVGIG (reference sequence). The DNA of the CDR3 is TGTGCCTGGAGGGGACGGAGCACAGATACGCAGTATTTT. Translated, it gives CAWRGRSTDTQYF.

The V and J genes are TRBV7-9 and TRBJ1-2; D not certain. CDR3 size: 15 residues. V was shortened by 5 bases and J by 5 bases, with 18 bases between the two germline ends. The germline CDR1 and CDR2 sequences are SEHNR and FQNEAQ (reference sequence). CDR3: CASSHSGKSEYGYTF. The CDR3 coding sequence is TGTGCCAGCAGCCACTCAGGCAAGTCAGAATATGGCTACACCTTC.